The 3 T cell receptor beta chains below were found in one sample sequenced in a study of CD8 T cells in Susac syndrome. Roughly 0.45 to 1 ug RNA was reverse transcribed with random hexamers. One entry per CDR3 protein results from TCRdb running MiXCR on the immunoSEQ multiplex PCR reads. The sample has roughly 200,000 distinct CDR3 sequences; 95% are singletons. Sequencing was carried out using CD4+ T cells from PBMCs. The receptors here all came from a human donor with multiple sclerosis.

This chain connects TRBV7-3 to TRBJ2-5; D is uncertain. The CDR3 sequence is 16 residues long. Trimming cost V 5 bases and J 1 base, with 17 bases left between them. Germline lookup yields CDR1 SGHTA and CDR2 FQGTGA. The CDR3 is CASSPRGGGTQETQYF. The CDR3 DNA follows: TGTGCCAGCAGCCCACGTGGCGGCGGAACCCAAGAGACCCAGTACTTC.

The chain carries TRBV7-2 and TRBJ1-2, with TRBD1 identical over 12 bases. Germline CDR1 SGHTA, CDR2 FQGNSA. The V and J ends lost 1 base and 4 bases, in that order; junction bases with no gene match: 7. The CDR3 is 17 residues long. This chain's CDR3 is CASSLGGQGAKAYGYTF. The CDR3 DNA reads as TGTGCCAGCAGCTTAGGGGGACAGGGGGCGAAGGCCTATGGCTACACCTTC.

This chain connects TRBV7-9 to TRBJ2-3; a possible D gene is TRBD2 (6 bases). Germline V gene data show CDR1 as SEHNR and CDR2 as FQNEAQ (reference sequence). V lost 5 bases and J 0 bases, leaving 15 bases between the germline ends. CDR3 length equals 16 residues. CDR3 nucleotides: TGTGCCAGCAGCCATCATATAGCGGCCAGCACAGATACGCAGTATTTT. This encodes CASSHHIAASTDTQYF.